This TCR beta chain is drawn from a study of blood T cell repertoires in COVID-19. Study as a whole: Sites across the United States, Italy and Spain contributed samples from acute and convalescent COVID-19. T cells, B-cell-depleted T cells, or PBMCs provided the cDNA or gDNA that served as material.

Study processing details: Amplification of reference gene primers provided the estimated nucleated cell counts. Clones were read by immunoSEQ multiplex PCR, and TCRdb kept only the in-frame ones, dropping some. V and J calls plus clone size are reproduced from that table; the DNA served to infer D and trimming. Found here are 210,000 or so clones, 89% of them singletons; the top ten hold about 5%. Trimming removed 3 bases at V and 0 bases at J, with 24 bases between. CDR1 and CDR2 (germline): LNHNV, YYDKDF (reference sequence). This CDR3 has 20 residues. The chain employs TRBV15 and TRBJ1-3; D gene unclear. Sequences were obtained from peripheral blood. The TCR comes from a woman between 40 and 55 years old with acute or convalescent COVID-19. The CDR3 loop reads CATSRASEPGVTYSGNTIYF. The CDR3 coding sequence is TGTGCCACCAGCAGGGCCTCCGAACCGGGAGTTACCTACTCTGGAAACACCATATATTTT.